This TCR beta chain was found in a study of shared clonotypes between healthy human individuals. Study-wide findings and caveats: Relative to memory subsets, naive subsets generally showed larger estimated richness. The diversity represented, both genetic and in exposure history, was limited by few donors.

For this clone: The antigen is unknown.

The donors were adults (healthy and HIV-negative) with no recent acute infections or vaccinations. Method: immunoSEQ multiplex PCR; TCRdb's copy keeps in-frame clones and lacks some. The sample consists of roughly 1.5 million clones, 98% of them appearing once. The germline V gene encodes CDR1 SGDLS and CDR2 YYNGEE. The CDR3 is made up of 15 amino acids. V dropped 2 bases and J dropped 8; count of bases not matched to a gene: 11. The chain recombines TRBV9 with TRBJ1-2, with 8 positions matching TRBD1. This clonotype was sampled from a man in his thirties or forties in good health. Sequencing was done on a sample of naive CD4+ T cells sorted from blood. The sample's subset: CD45RA+ positively selected. DNA of the CDR3: TGTGCCAGCAGCGTGGGCACAGGGGGAGTTAGGGGCTACACCTTC. Its protein is CASSVGTGGVRGYTF.